The 10 T cell receptor beta chains given below trace back to one sample, sequenced in a study of blood T cell repertoires in COVID-19. Method: immunoSEQ multiplex PCR; TCRdb's copy keeps in-frame clones and lacks some. This table has some 200,000 clones, 84% appearing once. Material for sequencing was peripheral blood. The receptors here all came from a woman over 75 with active or convalescent COVID-19.

V is TRBV7-3 and J is TRBJ2-3, with D possibly matching TRBD1 (7 bases). The CDR3 consists of 16 residues. Per germline, CDR1 SGHTA and CDR2 FQGTGA. The ends were cut back, 5 bases at V and 3 bases at J, with 18 bases in the middle. The CDR3 DNA reads TGTGCCAGCAGCCCAGGGGGGTTGGGAGAGACAGATACGCAGTATTTT. Protein: CASSPGGLGETDTQYF.

This rearrangement joins TRBV11-2 to TRBJ2-3, with 8 bases identical to TRBD2. There are 19 residues in the CDR3. Trimming cost V 7 bases and J 8 bases; bases outside gene matches: 26. Germline CDR1 reads SGHAT; CDR2 reads FQNNGV. The CDR3 nucleotides are TGTGCCAGCACCAAAGGCTCGGGACTAGAACGCTTGGGGGTGGGTACGCAGTATTTT. Translation gives CASTKGSGLERLGVGTQYF.

The chain recombines TRBV5-1 with TRBJ2-1; 12 positions agree with TRBD2. The CDR3 is 15 residues long. Germline assignment: CDR1 SGHRS and CDR2 YFSETQ. Trimming took 3 bases from V and 3 from J; bases not matched to a gene: 1. As DNA, the CDR3 is TGCGCCAGCAGCTCTAGCGGGGGGGTCTACAATGAGCAGTTCTTC. Translation: CASSSSGGVYNEQFF.

V is TRBV6-5 and J is TRBJ1-1; D may be TRBD1 (6 bases). The CDR3 covers 14 residues. The germline gives CDR1 MNHEY, CDR2 SVGAGI. V shed 4 bases and J shed 4 bases, with 13 bases lying between them. CDR3 in DNA: TGTGCCAGCAGTTCCGGGACATTGAGCACTGAAGCTTTCTTT. Amino acids: CASSSGTLSTEAFF.

The rearrangement uses TRBV14 and TRBJ1-6; D is unresolved. There are 14 residues in the CDR3. V lost 1 base and J 7 bases, leaving 8 bases between the germline ends. Germline CDR1 is SGHDN and CDR2 is FVKESK. The DNA of the CDR3 is TGTGCCAGCAGCCAAGGACAAAAAAATTCACCCCTCCACTTT. It translates to CASSQGQKNSPLHF.

This clone occurred once. The V and J genes are TRBV18 and TRBJ1-1; D is perhaps TRBD1 (5 bases). The CDR3 length is 13 residues. The germline gives CDR1 KGHSH, CDR2 LQKENI. V was trimmed by 6 bases and J by 2 bases, leaving 10 bases between them. The CDR3: CASSRQTNTEAFF. The CDR3 DNA sequence: TGTGCCAGCTCTCGACAGACTAACACTGAAGCTTTCTTT.

The chain joins TRBV11-3 to TRBJ2-7, with D perhaps matching TRBD2 (6 bases). Trimming shortened V by 5 bases and J by 3 bases, and 11 bases separated the two germline ends. The CDR3 extends over 13 amino acids. CDR1 and CDR2 (germline): SGHNT, YENEEA. CDR3 coding DNA: TGTGCCAGCAGCCGAGGGGAGGTCTACGAGCAGTACTTC. This translates into CASSRGEVYEQYF.

The chain links TRBV11-2 to TRBJ1-1; 7 bases match TRBD1. The CDR3 totals 14 residues. The V and J ends lost 5 bases and 1 base, in that order; junction bases with no gene match: 4. Germline lookup yields CDR1 SGHAT and CDR2 FQNNGV. The CDR3 is CASSPGTANTEAFF. The CDR3 bases are TGTGCCAGCAGCCCCGGGACAGCGAACACTGAAGCTTTCTTT. Full variable domain (rest looked up from reference TRBV11-2 and TRBJ1-1): EAGVAQSPRYKIIEKRQSVAFWCNPISGHATLYWYQQILGQGPKLLIQFQNNGVVDDSQLPKDRFSAERLKGVDSTLKIQPAKLEDSAVYLCASSPGTANTEAFFGQGTRLTVV.

The V call is TRBV29-1, the J call TRBJ1-1; D is ambiguous. V was clipped by 7 bases and J by 4 bases, with 10 bases between them. Germline CDR1 and CDR2: SQVTM and ANQGSEA. The CDR3 runs to 11 residues. The CDR3 nucleotides read TGCAGCGACTATGTTTTCACTGAAGCTTTCTTT. Its protein is CSDYVFTEAFF.

The chain links TRBV11-3 to TRBJ2-2; D possibly corresponds to TRBD1 (5 bases). Germline assignment: CDR1 SGHNT and CDR2 YENEEA. CDR3 length: 14 residues. V lost 3 bases, J lost 7 bases, and 12 bases lay in between. CDR3 sequence: CASSLAGNIGELFF. The CDR3 nucleotides read TGTGCCAGCAGCTTGGCAGGGAATATCGGGGAGCTGTTTTTT. Complete variable domain (other parts from reference TRBV11-3 and TRBJ2-2): EAGVVQSPRYKIIEKKQPVAFWCNPISGHNTLYWYLQNLGQGPELLIRYENEEAVDDSQLPKDRFSAERLKGVDSTLKIQPAELGDSAVYLCASSLAGNIGELFFGEGSRLTVL.